These T cell receptor beta chains were read from a single sample in a study of a mutant IDH1 vaccine in newly diagnosed glioma. Antigens of these TCRs are unknown. TCRdb's table, derived via immunoSEQ multiplex PCR, lists solely in-frame clones and lacks some. This sample yields about 54,000 clones, of which about four fifths are seen a single time; 6% to 6.5% belongs to the top ten. The material sequenced was PBMCs, taken from a glioma patient whose treatment included an IDH1 peptide vaccine. Receptor source: a man aged 40-50 years with glioma. CDR3s include the opening cysteine and the closing phenylalanine or tryptophan. The order of the fields is V gene, D gene, CDR3 length, J gene, clone size, CDR3 protein, CDR3 DNA. A D gene is named only where the DNA matches it firmly. Rows give clone size only sometimes, using once, few, many, or a class for an expanded clone.

v_call: TRBV25-1; d_call: TRBD1; cdr3_length: 14; j_call: TRBJ1-2; clone_size: NA; cdr3_aa: CASSELPGTGGYTF; cdr3_nt: TGTGCCAGCAGTGAATTGCCGGGGACAGGTGGCTACACCTTC
v_call: TRBV19; d_call: NA; cdr3_length: 15; j_call: TRBJ2-3; clone_size: NA; cdr3_aa: CASSMPSTPTVTQYF; cdr3_nt: TGTGCCAGTAGTATGCCCTCTACACCGACAGTTACGCAGTATTTT
v_call: TRBV7-2; d_call: TRBD1; cdr3_length: 13; j_call: TRBJ1-5; clone_size: NA; cdr3_aa: CATGTGPDQPQHF; cdr3_nt: TGTGCCACAGGGACAGGGCCCGATCAGCCCCAGCATTTT
v_call: TRBV4-2; d_call: TRBD1; cdr3_length: 13; j_call: TRBJ1-2; clone_size: NA; cdr3_aa: CASSPRGTDGYTF; cdr3_nt: TGTGCCAGCAGCCCACGAGGGACAGATGGCTACACCTTC
v_call: TRBV6-1; d_call: NA; cdr3_length: 12; j_call: TRBJ1-1; clone_size: few; cdr3_aa: CASSESWGQAFF; cdr3_nt: TGTGCCAGCAGTGAATCCTGGGGCCAAGCTTTCTTT
v_call: TRBV19; d_call: NA; cdr3_length: 14; j_call: TRBJ1-6; clone_size: many; cdr3_aa: CASSGWGNSSPLHF; cdr3_nt: TGTGCCAGTAGCGGATGGGGAAATAGTTCACCCCTCCACTTT
v_call: TRBV7-9; d_call: TRBD1; cdr3_length: 14; j_call: TRBJ1-2; clone_size: NA; cdr3_aa: CASSYPLTGNGYTF; cdr3_nt: TGTGCCAGCAGCTACCCTTTGACAGGGAATGGCTACACCTTC
v_call: TRBV19; d_call: TRBD2; cdr3_length: 19; j_call: TRBJ2-3; clone_size: NA; cdr3_aa: CASSASGTSGGAWTDTQYF; cdr3_nt: TGTGCCAGTAGTGCCTCCGGGACTAGCGGGGGGGCCTGGACAGATACGCAGTATTTT
v_call: TRBV7-8; d_call: TRBD1; cdr3_length: 14; j_call: TRBJ2-1; clone_size: NA; cdr3_aa: CASSRDRGHNEQFF; cdr3_nt: TGTGCCAGCAGTAGGGACAGGGGGCACAATGAGCAGTTCTTC
v_call: TRBV11-3; d_call: NA; cdr3_length: 13; j_call: TRBJ2-2; clone_size: NA; cdr3_aa: CASSSDNTGGLFF; cdr3_nt: TGTGCCAGCAGCTCAGATAACACCGGGGGGCTGTTTTTT
v_call: TRBV19; d_call: NA; cdr3_length: 14; j_call: TRBJ2-5; clone_size: NA; cdr3_aa: CASSSDWGQETQYF; cdr3_nt: TGTGCCAGTAGTTCCGACTGGGGGCAAGAGACCCAGTACTTC
v_call: TRBV5-6; d_call: NA; cdr3_length: 12; j_call: TRBJ2-3; clone_size: NA; cdr3_aa: CASSLQGGTQYF; cdr3_nt: TGTGCCAGCAGCCTCCAGGGGGGTACGCAGTATTTT
v_call: TRBV5-1; d_call: NA; cdr3_length: 14; j_call: TRBJ1-1; clone_size: NA; cdr3_aa: CASSLTGSPTEAFF; cdr3_nt: TGCGCCAGCAGCTTGACTGGGAGTCCCACTGAAGCTTTCTTT
v_call: TRBV6-1; d_call: NA; cdr3_length: 15; j_call: TRBJ2-1; clone_size: NA; cdr3_aa: CASGLDYSSYNEQFF; cdr3_nt: TGTGCCAGCGGGTTGGACTACAGCTCCTACAATGAGCAGTTCTTC
v_call: TRBV30; d_call: TRBD2; cdr3_length: 15; j_call: TRBJ2-1; clone_size: NA; cdr3_aa: CAWNRGGAGNNEQFF; cdr3_nt: TGTGCCTGGAATCGCGGGGGGGCGGGAAACAATGAGCAGTTCTTC
v_call: TRBV7-2; d_call: NA; cdr3_length: 18; j_call: TRBJ1-6; clone_size: NA; cdr3_aa: CASSLKGREGLNGSPLHF; cdr3_nt: TGTGCCAGCAGCCTCAAGGGTAGGGAGGGGCTAAATGGTTCACCCCTCCACTTT
v_call: TRBV2; d_call: NA; cdr3_length: 12; j_call: TRBJ2-1; clone_size: NA; cdr3_aa: CASRGPRNEQFF; cdr3_nt: TGTGCCAGCAGGGGACCCCGCAATGAGCAGTTCTTC
v_call: TRBV1; d_call: NA; cdr3_length: 13; j_call: TRBJ1-3; clone_size: NA; cdr3_aa: CTRFVTGGNTIYF; cdr3_nt: TGCACCAGATTTGTAACAGGGGGAAACACCATATATTTT
v_call: TRBV18; d_call: NA; cdr3_length: 13; j_call: TRBJ1-1; clone_size: NA; cdr3_aa: CASSPRINTEAFF; cdr3_nt: TGTGCCAGCTCACCGCGAATAAACACTGAAGCTTTCTTT